These 20 T cell receptor beta chains originate from one sample sequenced in a study of blood T cell repertoires in COVID-19. Repertoires were generated with immunoSEQ multiplex PCR, while TCRdb's copy carries only in-frame clones and drops some. The repertoire consists of about 120,000 clones, with 80% to 90% occurring once and the leading ten covering roughly 7.9%. The specimen sequenced was peripheral blood. These receptors were taken from a man aged 65-85 years who had recovered from COVID-19.

The rearrangement links TRBV7-2 to TRBJ1-5, with TRBD1 identical over 9 bases. J gave up 6 bases and V 5 bases, and 11 bases lay outside the gene matches. Germline-derived CDR1 and CDR2 are SGHTA and FQGNSA. The length of the CDR3 is 16 residues. CDR3 DNA: TGTGCCAGCAGCATCCGGACAGGGGCGCTCGGTCAGCCCCAGCATTTT. Translated: CASSIRTGALGQPQHF.

This chain joins TRBV6-5 and TRBJ2-7, with D perhaps TRBD1 (6 bases). The ends were cut back, 2 bases at V and 0 bases at J, with 11 bases in the middle. CDR1 and CDR2 (germline): MNHEY, SVGAGI. The CDR3 contains 15 residues. CDR3 coding DNA: TGTGCCAGCAGTTACATAGGGGGTAGCTCCTACGAGCAGTACTTC. Translated, it gives CASSYIGGSSYEQYF.

This clone was seen once. The chain is built from TRBV5-1 and TRBJ2-7; D may be TRBD2 (6 bases). CDR3 length: 12 amino acids. V was pared by 0 bases and J by 6 bases, with 7 bases between. Germline lookup yields CDR1 SGHRS and CDR2 YFSETQ. The CDR3 sequence is CASSLDGGEQYF. In nucleotides, the CDR3 is TGCGCCAGCAGCTTGGACGGGGGCGAGCAGTACTTC. The entire variable domain, with the rest obtained from reference TRBV5-1 and TRBJ2-7, is as follows: KAGVTQTPRYLIKTRGQQVTLSCSPISGHRSVSWYQQTPGQGLQFLFEYFSETQRNKGNFPGRFSGRQFSNSRSEMNVSTLELGDSALYLCASSLDGGEQYFGPGTRLTVT.

The rearrangement joins TRBV2 to TRBJ1-6; D possibly corresponds to TRBD1 (6 bases). Trimming stripped 1 base from V and 8 bases from J, with 18 bases between. Looked up from germline, CDR1 is SNHLY and CDR2 is FYNNEI. The CDR3 has 17 amino acids. The CDR3 reads CASSEDGVRGGDSPLHF. Here the CDR3 DNA reads TGTGCCAGCAGTGAAGACGGGGTACGAGGGGGTGATTCACCCCTCCACTTT.

The chain carries TRBV4-3 and TRBJ2-1, with D maybe TRBD2 (6 bases). The CDR3 sequence is 17 residues long. Trimming took 0 bases from V and 3 from J, leaving 15 bases between them. CDR1 LGHNA and CDR2 YSLEER come from the germline V gene. Here the CDR3 DNA reads TGCGCCAGCAGCCAAGATTTATCCGGGAGAATCTACAATGAGCAGTTCTTC. It encodes CASSQDLSGRIYNEQFF.

The CDR3 sequence is CASSTETGGLNTGELFF. DNA for the CDR3: TGTGCCAGCAGCACTGAGACAGGGGGACTGAACACCGGGGAGCTGTTTTTT. The rearrangement uses TRBV9 and TRBJ2-2; TRBD1 matches 9 bases. The trim removed 4 bases at V and 1 base at J, leaving 8 bases unmatched. Germline V CDR1 and CDR2: SGDLS, YYNGEE. The CDR3 runs to 17 residues.

The V gene is TRBV10-3, the J gene TRBJ2-1; D may be TRBD1 (6 bases). V was shortened by 3 bases and J by 8 bases, with 17 bases between the two germline ends. The CDR3 consists of 15 residues. Germline lookup yields CDR1 ENHRY and CDR2 SYGVKD. The CDR3 here is CAISEQTLKGDEQFF. DNA for the CDR3: TGTGCCATCAGTGAACAGACTTTGAAGGGGGATGAGCAGTTCTTC.

In this sample, this clone is medium-sized. The V call is TRBV2, the J call TRBJ2-1; possible D gene TRBD1, 6 bases. V lost 1 base and J lost 8, with 15 bases in between. Germline-derived CDR1 and CDR2 are SNHLY and FYNNEI. CDR3 size: 15 residues. CDR3 nucleotides: TGTGCCAGCAGTGAAGGGCAGGGGATTGTGGATGAGCAGTTCTTC. It is translated as CASSEGQGIVDEQFF.

This clone was observed once. The gene calls are TRBV11-2 and TRBJ2-7, with a tentative D call TRBD1 (6 bases). The CDR3 runs 12 residues. Germline CDR1 SGHAT, CDR2 FQNNGV. The V end lost 3 bases, the J end lost 6 bases, and 9 bases lay between the germline ends. The CDR3 loop reads CASSFAGVEQYF. CDR3 nucleotides: TGTGCCAGCAGCTTCGCAGGGGTCGAGCAGTACTTC.

The chain recombines TRBV28 with TRBJ2-1; D possibly corresponds to TRBD1 (6 bases). CDR1 is MDHEN and CDR2 is SYDVKM in the germline V gene. This CDR3 spans 12 amino acids. V was shortened by 8 bases and J by 4 bases, with 9 bases between the two germline ends. The CDR3, as DNA: TGTGCCAGCTTCGGACAGTACAATGAGCAGTTCTTC. It translates to CASFGQYNEQFF. Supplemented by reference TRBV28 and TRBJ2-1, the full variable domain reads DVKVTQSSRYLVKRTGEKVFLECVQDMDHENMFWYRQDPGLGLRLIYFSYDVKMKEKGDIPEGYSVSREKKERFSLILESASTNQTSMYLCASFGQYNEQFFGPGTRLTVL.

V is TRBV4-1 and J is TRBJ2-3, with D perhaps matching TRBD2 (5 bases). Germline V gives CDR1 MGHRA, CDR2 YSYEKL. The V end lost 0 bases, the J end lost 0 bases, and 10 bases lay between the germline ends. The CDR3 is made up of 16 amino acids. In DNA form, the CDR3 reads TGCGCCAGCAGCCAAGATAGTACGGGGAGCACAGATACGCAGTATTTT. Translated, it gives CASSQDSTGSTDTQYF.

The chain has TRBV27 and TRBJ1-2, with TRBD1 matching over 7 bases. The V segment lost 3 bases and the J segment 7 bases; nucleotides outside the gene matches: 8. Germline V gene sequence: CDR1 MNHEY, CDR2 SMNVEV (reference sequence). This CDR3 region has 14 residues. The CDR3 region is CASSFGGDRVGYTF. For the CDR3, the DNA is TGTGCCAGCAGTTTTGGGGGTGACAGGGTTGGCTACACCTTC.

The rearrangement joins TRBV4-2 to TRBJ2-7, with 7 bases identical to TRBD2. Germline-derived CDR1 and CDR2 are LGHNA and YNFKEQ. This CDR3 has 13 residues. V lost 1 base to trimming and J lost 6 bases; unmatched junction nucleotides: 3. This CDR3 is CASSQAGGGEQYF. The CDR3 nucleotides read TGTGCCAGCAGCCAAGCGGGAGGAGGCGAGCAGTACTTC.

This clone was observed a handful of times. The chain links TRBV2 to TRBJ1-3; 8 nucleotides match TRBD1. CDR1 and CDR2 (germline): SNHLY, FYNNEI. CDR3 length equals 13 residues. V was pared by 8 bases and J by 8 bases, with 8 bases of the junction left unmatched. The CDR3 loop is CASRRQGAYTIYF. The DNA for the CDR3 is TGTGCCAGCCGGAGGCAGGGGGCATACACCATATATTTT.

The CDR3 spells CASSILGLAPRNEQFF. CDR3 in DNA: TGTGCCAGTAGTATTCTAGGGCTAGCGCCTCGGAATGAGCAGTTCTTC. This chain joins TRBV19 and TRBJ2-1, with a tentative D call TRBD2 (6 bases). This CDR3 region has 16 residues. Trimming removed 3 bases from V and 7 bases from J, with 19 bases in between. Germline V gives CDR1 LNHDA, CDR2 SQIVND (reference sequence). Full variable domain (remainder filled in from reference TRBV19 and TRBJ2-1): DGGITQSPKYLFRKEGQNVTLSCEQNLNHDAMYWYRQDPGQGLRLIYYSQIVNDFQKGDIAEGYSVSREKKESFPLTVTSAQKNPTAFYLCASSILGLAPRNEQFFGPGTRLTVL.

The chain carries TRBV12-3 or TRBV12-4 and TRBJ2-2; D gene ambiguous. The CDR3 loop spans 11 amino acids. V lost 4 bases to trimming and J lost 5 bases, with 2 bases between them. CDR3 DNA sequence: TGTGCCAGCAGTTCGACCGGGGAGCTGTTTTTT. This sequence encodes CASSSTGELFF.

The rearrangement uses TRBV9 and TRBJ2-1; tentatively, D is TRBD1 (6 bases). Germline CDR1 reads SGDLS; CDR2 reads YYNGEE. Trimming removed 4 bases at V and 10 bases at J, with 15 bases between. The CDR3 runs 13 residues. In DNA, the CDR3 is TGTGCCAGCAGCCCAGTTGGGGGCCTAGAGCAGTTCTTC. Its translation: CASSPVGGLEQFF.

The chain links TRBV28 to TRBJ2-5, with 12 bases that match TRBD1. The CDR3 extends over 16 amino acids. Germline V gene data show CDR1 as MDHEN and CDR2 as SYDVKM. V dropped 5 bases and J dropped 2; count of bases not matched to a gene: 6. The CDR3 DNA reads TGTGCCAGCAGTCCGGGACAGGGGGCAGCACAAGAGACCCAGTACTTC. As protein: CASSPGQGAAQETQYF.

The CDR3 loop is CASSLKAYRALKVHTPNQPQHF. CDR3 in DNA: TGCGCCAGCAGCTTGAAAGCGTACAGGGCCCTTAAAGTCCATACCCCCAATCAGCCCCAGCATTTT. This chain joins TRBV5-1 and TRBJ1-5; perhaps TRBD1 as D (6 bases). V shed 1 base and J shed 3 bases, with 32 bases lying between them. The CDR3 has 22 residues. CDR1 is SGHRS, CDR2 YFSETQ, per germline.

The chain joins TRBV7-9 to TRBJ1-3, with 8 bases fitting TRBD1. Germline CDR1 and CDR2: SEHNR and FQNEAQ (reference sequence). Trimming took 5 bases from V and 7 from J; bases not matched to a gene: 7. The CDR3 contains 14 residues. Here the CDR3 reads CASSLGTGGNTIYF. The CDR3 coding sequence is TGTGCCAGCAGCCTCGGGACAGGCGGTAACACCATATATTTT. The entire variable domain, with the rest obtained from reference TRBV7-9 and TRBJ1-3, is as follows: DTGVSQNPRHKITKRGQNVTFRCDPISEHNRLYWYRQTLGQGPEFLTYFQNEAQLEKSRLLSDRFSAERPKGSFSTLEIQRTEQGDSAMYLCASSLGTGGNTIYFGEGSWLTVV.